This is a list of T cell receptor beta chains from one sample in a study of T cells after yellow fever vaccination. TCRdb re-analysed the 5' RACE reads in MiXCR, keeping a single row per CDR3 protein. Here the sample spans some 560,000 distinct CDR3 sequences, 15% to 20% being singletons. Here the sequenced sample was PBMCs, taken 15 days after the yellow fever booster vaccination. These receptors were taken from a man aged 30 to 45 who received the YFV17D yellow fever vaccine. Both conserved end residues are part of each CDR3.

j_call | v_call | cdr3_aa
TRBJ2-7 | TRBV6-2/TRBV6-3 | CASSYASRAPLTYEQYF
TRBJ2-3 | TRBV5-6 | CASRLAGVDTQYF
TRBJ1-1 | TRBV19 | CASSRVDRTGTEAFF
TRBJ1-5 | TRBV28 | CASSQQAGPQHF
TRBJ2-1 | TRBV7-8 | CASSRNRADEQFF
TRBJ2-5 | TRBV18 | CASSPQPSGSQETQYF
TRBJ2-2 | TRBV10-3 | CAISESMRDRENTGELFF
TRBJ2-3 | TRBV5-4 | CASSHEDRSSDTQYF
TRBJ2-1 | TRBV7-9 | CASSPSESSYNEQFF
TRBJ2-3 | TRBV20-1 | CSARNTDTQYF
TRBJ1-2 | TRBV2 | CASSEFRDRGYTF
TRBJ2-6 | TRBV10-3 | CATDNRSGANVLTF
TRBJ2-7 | TRBV3-1 | CASSQAQLTGTNSYEQYF
TRBJ2-1 | TRBV12-3/TRBV12-4 | CASSPSDRGVDNEQFF
TRBJ2-3 | TRBV18 | CASSPVPGQGTTDTQYF
TRBJ1-6 | TRBV7-8 | CASSNWGVSPYNSPLHF
TRBJ2-1 | TRBV20-1 | CSAAASGGYNEQFF
TRBJ2-7 | TRBV29-1 | CSVEGTGTSGKKREQYF
TRBJ2-2 | TRBV5-1 | CASSLDDTGELFF
TRBJ2-3 | TRBV5-4 | CASSLIAGNADTQYF
TRBJ1-6 | TRBV11-2 | CASSLAQATPLHF
TRBJ1-2 | TRBV7-2 | CASIRAVGQGDGYTF
TRBJ1-5 | TRBV10-3 | CAISEVAGQPQHF
TRBJ1-1 | TRBV6-5 | CASSYTSETAEAFF
TRBJ2-1 | TRBV7-9 | CASSLVQGANEQFF
TRBJ2-7 | TRBV12-3/TRBV12-4 | CASSLAGTSNYEQYF
TRBJ2-7 | TRBV4-2 | CASSQGDYYEQYF
TRBJ2-7 | TRBV4-2 | CASSQVQGRYEQYF
TRBJ2-1 | TRBV5-1 | CASSLALTGNNEQFF
TRBJ2-2 | TRBV10-3 | CAISAAGELFF
TRBJ2-1 | TRBV21-1 | CASSKGHREVPSEKFF
TRBJ2-3 | TRBV12-3/TRBV12-4 | CASSFRPNTDTQYF